This T cell receptor (beta chain) was sequenced for a study of glioma-infiltrating T cells after dendritic cell vaccination. Study-wide background: Dendritic cell vaccination trial patients had either newly diagnosed or recurrent glioblastoma.

The immunoSEQ assay amplified TCRB CDR3 from up to 2 ug DNA. Libraries were prepared by immunoSEQ multiplex PCR; TCRdb keeps only in-frame clonotypes and omits some of them. The sample lists roughly 100,000 clones; nearly 90% were seen once. This CDR3 comprises 14 residues. The junction had 10 bases not matched to a gene; V was cut back by 6 bases and J by 7 bases. CDR1 is MNHEY and CDR2 is SVGAGI in the germline V gene. Time point described: after dendritic cell vaccination, including at tumor progression/relapse. Selection required adequate fresh-frozen tumor tissue plus more than two years' survival data. PBMC sampling occurred before vaccination, two weeks after the third dose, and at progression.

Sequenced material: blood, taken after dendritic cell vaccination. This chain joins TRBV6-5 and TRBJ1-2; 8 bases align to TRBD1. This sequence originates from a human donor with glioblastoma. The CDR3 region has the DNA TGTGCCAGCAGCATAATGGAGACAGGGGTTGGCTACACCTTC. Translation: CASSIMETGVGYTF.